What follows are 21 T cell receptor beta chains derived from one specimen sequenced in a study of cytomegalovirus exposure and HLA in healthy donors. The PCR used 60 Vbeta and 13 Jbeta primers. Measured with immunoSEQ multiplex PCR; TCRdb has only the in-frame clones, and not every one. The sample yields about 160,000 clones, approximately 80% seen once. The sample taken for sequencing was PBMCs. The source of these receptors is a man between 25 and 39 years old in good health and CMV-seronegative.

This clone was seen a few times. The chain combines TRBV6-6 with TRBJ1-1; TRBD1 might be the D (5 bases). Trimming removed 2 bases at V and 1 base at J, with 11 bases between. From germline, CDR1 is MNHNY and CDR2 SVGAGI (reference sequence). The CDR3 length is 15 residues. The CDR3 region has the DNA TGTGCCAGCAGTTACGCGAAACAGGAGAACACTGAAGCTTTCTTT. It specifies CASSYAKQENTEAFF.

V is TRBV28 and J is TRBJ1-1; D not resolved. The V and J ends lost 2 bases and 6 bases respectively, with 10 bases between them. CDR3 length: 13 amino acids. Germline CDR1 reads MDHEN; CDR2 reads SYDVKM. The CDR3 reads CASSLTAAAEAFF. In DNA form, the CDR3 reads TGTGCCAGCAGTTTAACGGCGGCCGCTGAAGCTTTCTTT.

The J gene is TRBJ1-1, the V gene TRBV9; D remains ambiguous. Per germline, CDR1 SGDLS and CDR2 YYNGEE. The CDR3 spans 15 residues. Trimming cost V 0 bases and J 2 bases, with 11 bases left between them. The CDR3 region has the DNA TGTGCCAGCAGCGTAGACGAACGGAGAAACACTGAAGCTTTCTTT. Its protein is CASSVDERRNTEAFF. The full variable domain, its missing parts supplied by reference TRBV9 and TRBJ1-1, is DSGVTQTPKHLITATGQRVTLRCSPRSGDLSVYWYQQSLDQGLQFLIQYYNGEERAKGNILERFSAQQFPDLHSELNLSSLELGDSALYFCASSVDERRNTEAFFGQGTRLTVV.

The chain uses TRBV7-9 and TRBJ1-5; no definite D call. V was cut by 4 bases and J by 2 bases, with 9 bases left in between. The CDR3 runs to 14 residues. Germline V gene lookup returns CDR1 SEHNR and CDR2 FQNEAQ (reference sequence). As DNA, the CDR3 is TGTGCCAGCAGCTCCGGTTCGGGCAATCAGCCCCAGCATTTT. Protein product: CASSSGSGNQPQHF. The full variable domain, in which reference TRBV7-9 and TRBJ1-5 provide the parts outside the CDR3, is DTGVSQNPRHKITKRGQNVTFRCDPISEHNRLYWYRQTLGQGPEFLTYFQNEAQLEKSRLLSDRFSAERPKGSFSTLEIQRTEQGDSAMYLCASSSGSGNQPQHFGDGTRLSIL.

The chain combines TRBV18 with TRBJ2-7; 8 bases match TRBD2. The ends lost 5 bases at V and 3 bases at J; junction bases unmatched: 9. CDR1 and CDR2 (germline): KGHSH, LQKENI. The CDR3 extends over 15 amino acids. CDR3 in DNA: TGTGCCAGCTCAACTAAAGGCAGCGGGAGCTACGAGCAGTACTTC. Amino acid sequence: CASSTKGSGSYEQYF.

V gene TRBV27 combines with J gene TRBJ2-3; no clear D. Trimming took 7 bases from V and 0 from J, leaving 14 bases between them. CDR1 and CDR2 (germline): MNHEY, SMNVEV (reference sequence). The CDR3 extends over 15 amino acids. CDR3 residues: CASKALNSSTDTQYF. In DNA, the CDR3 is TGTGCCAGCAAAGCACTAAATTCTAGCACAGATACGCAGTATTTT.

The chain links TRBV7-9 to TRBJ2-7; 7 positions agree with TRBD1. V shed 1 base and J 5 bases; nucleotides not matched to a gene: 5. Per germline, CDR1 SEHNR and CDR2 FQNEAQ (reference sequence). The CDR3 consists of 14 residues. CDR3 protein: CASSLVGTVNEQYF. DNA of the CDR3: TGTGCCAGCAGCTTAGTGGGGACAGTAAACGAGCAGTACTTC.

This chain connects TRBV5-1 to TRBJ2-3, with TRBD2 as a possible D gene (6 bases). The CDR3 spans 19 residues. Trimming stripped 3 bases from V and 0 bases from J, with 23 bases between. Germline loops: CDR1 SGHRS, CDR2 YFSETQ. CDR3 region: CASSSPLARGLISTDTQYF. As DNA, the CDR3 is TGCGCCAGCAGCTCACCCCTGGCTCGGGGACTTATTAGCACAGATACGCAGTATTTT.

The J gene is TRBJ2-2, the V gene TRBV9, with D maybe TRBD2 (5 bases). Germline V gene lookup returns CDR1 SGDLS and CDR2 YYNGEE. The V gene lost 0 bases and the J gene lost 2 bases, with 5 bases spanning the gap. The CDR3 runs to 14 residues. The CDR3 is CASSVGLNTGELFF. The DNA for the CDR3 is TGTGCCAGCAGCGTAGGACTAAACACCGGGGAGCTGTTTTTT.

The chain combines TRBV19 with TRBJ2-7, with D tentatively TRBD1 (5 bases). Germline CDR1 and CDR2: LNHDA and SQIVND (reference sequence). The CDR3 extends over 12 amino acids. The ends were cut back, 10 bases at V and 3 bases at J, with 13 bases in the middle. Written as DNA, the CDR3 is TGTGCCACCTCAACAGGCGACTACGAGCAGTACTTC. Translation: CATSTGDYEQYF.

The table lists this clone with a count of one. The sample has other DNA sequences that encode this CDR3 too. The chain is built from TRBV4-3 and TRBJ1-6; possible D gene TRBD1, 6 bases. Germline V gene sequence: CDR1 LGHNA, CDR2 YSLEER. The CDR3 consists of 17 residues. The V end was cut by 1 base, the J end by 2 bases, with 12 bases between. Here the CDR3 DNA reads TGCGCCAGCAGCCAAGGGGGCAGGGGACCCTATAATTCACCCCTCCACTTT. Residues: CASSQGGRGPYNSPLHF.

The chain recombines TRBV7-7 with TRBJ2-3; D might be TRBD1 (5 bases). CDR3 length equals 15 residues. Between the trimmed V and J ends, which lost 4 bases and 0 bases, there was a span of 11 bases. Germline assignment: CDR1 SSHAT and CDR2 FNYEAQ (reference sequence). The CDR3 loop reads CASSSQGKSTDTQYF. DNA for the CDR3: TGTGCCAGCAGCTCCCAGGGTAAAAGCACAGATACGCAGTATTTT.

V usage is TRBV7-6 and J usage is TRBJ1-4; D is uncertain. Trimming removed 3 bases from V and 8 bases from J, with 19 bases in between. The CDR3 has 16 amino acids. Looked up from germline, CDR1 is SGHVS and CDR2 is FNYEAQ. Here the CDR3 reads CASSFTPREGIEKLFF. The CDR3, as DNA: TGTGCCAGCAGCTTTACACCGAGGGAGGGAATCGAAAAACTGTTTTTT.

This clone was seen more than once but under ten times. Other nucleotide sequences from this sample produce the same CDR3. The chain uses TRBV30 and TRBJ1-5; tentative D call: TRBD1 (5 bases). Germline CDR1 is GTSNPN and CDR2 is SVGIG (reference sequence). V lost 0 bases and J 5 bases, leaving 8 bases between the germline ends. CDR3 length: 13 residues. Here the CDR3 reads CAWSVGGDQPQHF. Here the CDR3 DNA reads TGTGCCTGGAGTGTAGGAGGGGATCAGCCCCAGCATTTT.

V is TRBV27 and J is TRBJ2-7, with 7 nucleotides matching TRBD2. In germline, CDR1 is MNHEY, CDR2 SMNVEV (reference sequence). The junction had 6 bases not matched to a gene; V was cut back by 1 base and J by 6 bases. The CDR3 spans 14 residues. In nucleotides, the CDR3 is TGTGCCAGCAGTTTATGGGGGGGAAGGGGCGAGCAGTACTTC. Translating gives CASSLWGGRGEQYF.

The chain joins TRBV28 to TRBJ1-5; D remains unclear. Germline-derived CDR1 and CDR2 are MDHEN and SYDVKM. V was pared by 8 bases and J by 0 bases, with 17 bases between. The CDR3 has 16 residues. The CDR3, as DNA: TGTGCCAGCTATCCTTGGGAGGAGCCTAGCAATCAGCCCCAGCATTTT. It translates to CASYPWEEPSNQPQHF.

This sequence joins TRBV27 and TRBJ1-1; D is unresolved. The CDR3 extends over 17 amino acids. The V end was cut by 5 bases, the J end by 0 bases, with 19 bases between. The V gene's germline CDR1 is MNHEY and CDR2 SMNVEV (reference sequence). CDR3 protein: CASSRSTRPTMNTEAFF. CDR3 in DNA: TGTGCCAGCAGTCGATCGACTCGGCCTACTATGAACACTGAAGCTTTCTTT.

The chain carries TRBV9 and TRBJ1-2; weak D call: TRBD1 (6 bases). The CDR3 length is 13 residues. The V gene lost 3 bases and the J gene lost 1 base, with 7 bases spanning the gap. Germline V gives CDR1 SGDLS, CDR2 YYNGEE. Written as DNA, the CDR3 is TGTGCCAGCAGCGGCAGGGGTAACTATGGCTACACCTTC. Amino acid sequence: CASSGRGNYGYTF. The full variable domain, its missing parts supplied by reference TRBV9 and TRBJ1-2, is DSGVTQTPKHLITATGQRVTLRCSPRSGDLSVYWYQQSLDQGLQFLIQYYNGEERAKGNILERFSAQQFPDLHSELNLSSLELGDSALYFCASSGRGNYGYTFGSGTRLTVV.

The chain uses TRBV11-2 and TRBJ2-2, with a weak D call TRBD2 (7 bases). The CDR3 consists of 15 residues. V lost 4 bases and J lost 4, with 13 bases in between. Germline values: CDR1 SGHAT, CDR2 FQNNGV. The CDR3 loop reads CASSSGGHGTGELFF. The CDR3 DNA reads TGTGCCAGCAGCTCCGGGGGGCATGGCACCGGGGAGCTGTTTTTT.

The chain combines TRBV13 with TRBJ2-7, with a weak D call TRBD1 (5 bases). CDR1 is PRHDT and CDR2 is FYEKMQ in the germline V gene (reference sequence). V was pared by 1 base and J by 5 bases, with 12 bases between. CDR3 length: 14 residues. The CDR3 region is CASSLVAGPNEQYF. The CDR3 DNA reads TGTGCCAGCAGCTTAGTGGCAGGGCCCAACGAGCAGTACTTC. Using reference TRBV13 and TRBJ2-7 for the parts outside the CDR3, the full variable domain is AAGVIQSPRHLIKEKRETATLKCYPIPRHDTVYWYQQGPGQDPQFLISFYEKMQSDKGSIPDRFSAQQFSDYHSELNMSSLELGDSALYFCASSLVAGPNEQYFGPGTRLTVT.

The chain links TRBV29-1 to TRBJ2-5; possibly TRBD2 for D (5 bases). The J call is uncertain, as TRBJ2-7 better fits the DNA end. This CDR3 spans 11 amino acids. The V gene's germline CDR1 is SQVTM and CDR2 ANQGSEA. CDR3 loop: CSVATSYEQYF. The CDR3 DNA reads TGCAGCGTTGCCACTAGCTACGAGCAGTACTTC.